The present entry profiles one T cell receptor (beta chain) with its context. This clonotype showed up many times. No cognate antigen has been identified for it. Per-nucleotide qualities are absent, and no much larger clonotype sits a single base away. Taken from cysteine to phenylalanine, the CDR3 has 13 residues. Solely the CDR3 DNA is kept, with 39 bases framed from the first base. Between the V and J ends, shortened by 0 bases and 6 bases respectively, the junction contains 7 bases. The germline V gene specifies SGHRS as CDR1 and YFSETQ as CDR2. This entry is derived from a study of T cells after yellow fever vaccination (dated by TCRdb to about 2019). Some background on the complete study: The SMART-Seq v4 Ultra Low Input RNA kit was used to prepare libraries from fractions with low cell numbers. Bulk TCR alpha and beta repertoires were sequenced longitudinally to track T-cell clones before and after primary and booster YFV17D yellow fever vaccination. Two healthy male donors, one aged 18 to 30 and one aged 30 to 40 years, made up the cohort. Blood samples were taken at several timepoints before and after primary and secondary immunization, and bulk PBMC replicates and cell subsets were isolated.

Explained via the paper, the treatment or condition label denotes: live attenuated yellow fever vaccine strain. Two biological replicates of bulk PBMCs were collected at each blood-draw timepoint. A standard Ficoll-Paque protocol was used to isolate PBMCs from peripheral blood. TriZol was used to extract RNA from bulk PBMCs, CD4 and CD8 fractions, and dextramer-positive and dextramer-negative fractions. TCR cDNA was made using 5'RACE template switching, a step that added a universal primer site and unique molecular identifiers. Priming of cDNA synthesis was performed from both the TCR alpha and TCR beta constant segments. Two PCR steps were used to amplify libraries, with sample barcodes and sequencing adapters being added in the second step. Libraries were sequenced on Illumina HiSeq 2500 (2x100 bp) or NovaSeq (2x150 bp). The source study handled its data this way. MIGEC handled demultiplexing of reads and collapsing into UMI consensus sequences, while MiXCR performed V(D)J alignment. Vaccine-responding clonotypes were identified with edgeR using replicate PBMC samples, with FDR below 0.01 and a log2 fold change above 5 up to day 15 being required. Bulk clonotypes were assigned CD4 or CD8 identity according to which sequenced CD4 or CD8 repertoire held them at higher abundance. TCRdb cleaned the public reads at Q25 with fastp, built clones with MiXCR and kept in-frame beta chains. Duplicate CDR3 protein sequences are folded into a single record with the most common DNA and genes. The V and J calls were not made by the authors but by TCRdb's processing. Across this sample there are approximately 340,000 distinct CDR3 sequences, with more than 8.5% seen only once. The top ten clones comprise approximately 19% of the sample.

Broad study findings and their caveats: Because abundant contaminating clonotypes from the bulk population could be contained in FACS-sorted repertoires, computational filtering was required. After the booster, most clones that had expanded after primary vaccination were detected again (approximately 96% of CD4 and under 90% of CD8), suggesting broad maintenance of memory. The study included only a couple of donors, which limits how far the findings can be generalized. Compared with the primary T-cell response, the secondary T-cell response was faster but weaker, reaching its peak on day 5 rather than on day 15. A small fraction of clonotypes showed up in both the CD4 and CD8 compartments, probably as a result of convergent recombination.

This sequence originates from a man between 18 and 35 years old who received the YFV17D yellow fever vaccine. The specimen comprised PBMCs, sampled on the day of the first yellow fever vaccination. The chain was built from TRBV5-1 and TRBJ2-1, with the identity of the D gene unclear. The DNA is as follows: TGCGCCAGCAGCTTGGCCCTCGGCAATGAGCAGTTCTTC. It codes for CASSLALGNEQFF. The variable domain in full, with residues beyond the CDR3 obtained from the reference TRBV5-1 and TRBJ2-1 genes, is KAGVTQTPRYLIKTRGQQVTLSCSPISGHRSVSWYQQTPGQGLQFLFEYFSETQRNKGNFPGRFSGRQFSNSRSEMNVSTLELGDSALYLCASSLALGNEQFFGPGTRLTVL.